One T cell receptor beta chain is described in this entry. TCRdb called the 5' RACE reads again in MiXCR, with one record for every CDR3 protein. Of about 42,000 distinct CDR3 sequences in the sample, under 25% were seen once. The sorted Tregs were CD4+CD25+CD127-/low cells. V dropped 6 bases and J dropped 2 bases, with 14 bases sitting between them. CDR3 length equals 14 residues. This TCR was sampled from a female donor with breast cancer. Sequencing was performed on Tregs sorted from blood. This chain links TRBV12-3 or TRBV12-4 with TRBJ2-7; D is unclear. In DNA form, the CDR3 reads TGTGCCAGCAGCGAGTACTTAGGGACCTACGAGCAGTACTTC. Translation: CASSEYLGTYEQYF.